This T cell receptor (beta chain) was sequenced during a study of blood T cell repertoires in COVID-19 (dated by TCRdb to 2020 to 2021). A note on the overall study: Samples from collaborators originated in the United States, Italy and Spain and spanned both the acute and convalescent phases of COVID-19. The material from the prospective study consisted of cDNA or gDNA derived from T cells, B-cell-depleted T cells, or PBMCs. Subjects who had been exposed to COVID-19, were actively infected with it, or had recovered from it provided the deeply sampled blood TCRbeta repertoires that made up the dataset. The repertoires were released in a freely available public database meant as a resource for research on the immune response to SARS-CoV-2. Samples were obtained from the ongoing ImmuneRACE study (first 160 participants) and from over a thousand subjects provided by 6 global collaborators. Nearly every sample came with metadata listing a de-identified subject ID, COVID-19 status, age in years and sex. HLA class I and class II types, where available, came from metadata supplied by the sample provider rather than from assay-based typing.

Concerning this clone: Its antigen is unknown. Base qualities were left out, and no much larger clone turns up one base away.

TCRbeta CDR3 regions were amplified from genomic DNA using the immunoSEQ Assay, a bias-controlled multiplex PCR. Regarding the original processing steps: Nucleated cell counts per sample were estimated from amplification of reference gene primers within the assay. Sequence reads were collapsed and filtered to measure the absolute abundance of every unique TCRbeta CDR3 rearrangement. For each sample, productive Simpson clonality was calculated by taking the square root of Simpson's diversity index across productive rearrangements. This immuneACCESS table, as held by TCRdb, lists in-frame sequences with V and J called but not all clones. Of the missing ones, under half trace to an unresolved V gene in checked studies; the others have no known cause. V and J calls and clone size are those listed in that table; D and trimming were worked out from the DNA. For this sample the table gives some 67,000 clones, of which roughly 89% were detected only once. The top ten clones comprise around a fifth of the sample.

The CDR3 holds 13 amino acids from the cysteine to the phenylalanine. Of the read, only the CDR3 DNA is kept; its 39 bases are in frame from base 1. V lost 9 bases and J lost 7 bases; the stretch between them is 19 bases long. In the germline V gene, CDR1 corresponds to SNHLY and CDR2 to FYNNEI. What the study reported, not specific to this receptor: The quantity of clinical and demographic metadata differed by source and by participant and was supplied without curation.

Each collaborating institution followed its own protocols to collect whole blood in K2EDTA tubes. For TCRbeta analysis, collaborators shipped samples in one of three forms: frozen whole blood, isolated PBMCs, or DNA extracted from either of those sample types. Sequenced sample: peripheral blood. This TCR was recovered from a woman of 80 years or more with acute or convalescent COVID-19. This chain is built from TRBV2 and TRBJ2-7; D gene: possibly TRBD1, on 6 matching bases. For the CDR3, the sequence is CASQFSTGTEQYF. The nucleotide sequence is given as TGTGCCAGTCAGTTCTCTACAGGGACGGAGCAGTACTTC.